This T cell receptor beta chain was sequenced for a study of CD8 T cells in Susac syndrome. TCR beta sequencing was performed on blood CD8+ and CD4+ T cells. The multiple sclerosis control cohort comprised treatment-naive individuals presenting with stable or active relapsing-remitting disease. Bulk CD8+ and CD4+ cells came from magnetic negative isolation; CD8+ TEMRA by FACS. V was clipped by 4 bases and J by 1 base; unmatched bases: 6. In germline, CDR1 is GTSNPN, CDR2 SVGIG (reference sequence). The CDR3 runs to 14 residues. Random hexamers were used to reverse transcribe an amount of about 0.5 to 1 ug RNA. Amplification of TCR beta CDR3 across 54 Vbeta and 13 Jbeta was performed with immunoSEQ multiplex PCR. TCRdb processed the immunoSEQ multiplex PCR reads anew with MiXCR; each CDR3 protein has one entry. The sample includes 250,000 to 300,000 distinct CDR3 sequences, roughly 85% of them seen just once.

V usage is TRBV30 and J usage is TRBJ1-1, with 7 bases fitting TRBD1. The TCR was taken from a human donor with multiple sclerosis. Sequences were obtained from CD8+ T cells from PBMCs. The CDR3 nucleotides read TGTGCCTGGATGTACAGGGGAGGGAACACTGAAGCTTTCTTT. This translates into CAWMYRGGNTEAFF. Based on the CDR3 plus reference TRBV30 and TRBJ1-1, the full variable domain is SQTIHQWPATLVQPVGSPLSLECTVEGTSNPNLYWYRQAAGRGLQLLFYSVGIGQISSEVPQNLSASRPQDRQFILSSKKLLLSDSGFYLCAWMYRGGNTEAFFGQGTRLTVV.